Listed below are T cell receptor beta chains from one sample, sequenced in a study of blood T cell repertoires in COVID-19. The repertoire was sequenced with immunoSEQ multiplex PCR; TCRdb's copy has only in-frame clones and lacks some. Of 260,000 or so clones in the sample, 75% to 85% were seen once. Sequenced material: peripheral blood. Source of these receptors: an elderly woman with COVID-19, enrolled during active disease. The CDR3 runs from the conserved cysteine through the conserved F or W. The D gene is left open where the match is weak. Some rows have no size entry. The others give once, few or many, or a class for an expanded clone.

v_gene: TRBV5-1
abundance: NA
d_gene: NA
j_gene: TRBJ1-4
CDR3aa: CASKTVPANEKLFF
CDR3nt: TGCGCCAGCAAAACGGTCCCAGCGAATGAAAAACTGTTTTTT

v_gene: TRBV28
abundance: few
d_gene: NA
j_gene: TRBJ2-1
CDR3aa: CASSRDYEEQFF
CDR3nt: TGTGCCAGCAGCCGCGACTATGAAGAGCAGTTCTTC

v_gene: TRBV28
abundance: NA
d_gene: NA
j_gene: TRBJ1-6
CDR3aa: CASSGGRGFVSPLHF
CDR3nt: TGTGCCAGCAGTGGAGGGAGGGGATTCGTCTCACCCCTCCACTTT

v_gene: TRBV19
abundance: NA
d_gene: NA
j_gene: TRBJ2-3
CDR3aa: CATATAGQGTDTQYF
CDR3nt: TGTGCCACCGCCACGGCCGGGCAGGGGACAGATACGCAGTATTTT

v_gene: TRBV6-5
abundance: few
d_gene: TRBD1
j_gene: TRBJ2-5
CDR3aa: CASRQGETQYF
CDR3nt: TGTGCCAGCAGACAGGGGGAGACCCAGTACTTC

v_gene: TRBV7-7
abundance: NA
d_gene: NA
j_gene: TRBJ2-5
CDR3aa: CASSSSGNREETQYF
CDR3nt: TGTGCTAGCAGCTCCTCCGGGAACAGGGAAGAGACCCAGTACTTC

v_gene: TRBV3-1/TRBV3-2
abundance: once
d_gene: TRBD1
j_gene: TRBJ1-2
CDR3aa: CASSQRQGAGGYTF
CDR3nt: TGTGCCAGCAGCCAACGACAGGGGGCCGGTGGCTACACCTTC

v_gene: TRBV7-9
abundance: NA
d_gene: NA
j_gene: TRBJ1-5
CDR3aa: CASSFVGRAGSNQPQHF
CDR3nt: TGTGCCAGCAGCTTTGTAGGGAGGGCTGGTAGCAATCAGCCCCAGCATTTT

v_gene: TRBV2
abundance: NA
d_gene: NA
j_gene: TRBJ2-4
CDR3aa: CASKAVGGTDTYYF
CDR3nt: TGTGCCAGCAAAGCAGTCGGCGGGACAGACACGTATTACTTC

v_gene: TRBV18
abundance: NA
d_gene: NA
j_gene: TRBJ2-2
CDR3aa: CASSPTTLTGELFF
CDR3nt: TGTGCCAGCTCACCAACGACACTTACCGGGGAGCTGTTTTTT

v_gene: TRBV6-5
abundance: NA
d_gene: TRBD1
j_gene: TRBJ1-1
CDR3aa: CASSYGQGTEAFF
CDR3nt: TGTGCCAGCAGTTACGGACAGGGCACTGAAGCTTTCTTT

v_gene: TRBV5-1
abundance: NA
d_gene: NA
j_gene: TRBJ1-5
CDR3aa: CASSLEGNNQPQHF
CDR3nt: TGCGCCAGCAGCTTGGAGGGGAACAATCAGCCCCAGCATTTT

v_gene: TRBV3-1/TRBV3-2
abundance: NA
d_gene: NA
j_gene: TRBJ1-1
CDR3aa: CASSQASGATEAFF
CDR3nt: TGTGCCAGCAGCCAAGCCTCAGGGGCCACTGAAGCTTTCTTT

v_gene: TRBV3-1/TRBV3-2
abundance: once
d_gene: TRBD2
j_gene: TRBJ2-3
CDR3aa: CASRLLAGGEDTQYF
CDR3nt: TGTGCCAGCAGGTTACTAGCGGGAGGCGAGGATACGCAGTATTTT

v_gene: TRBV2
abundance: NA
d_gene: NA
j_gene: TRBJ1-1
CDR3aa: CASSAQVFGTEAFF
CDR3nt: TGTGCCAGCAGTGCACAGGTCTTTGGCACTGAAGCTTTCTTT

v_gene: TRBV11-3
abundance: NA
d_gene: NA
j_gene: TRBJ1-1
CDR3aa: CASSSGPTAEAFF
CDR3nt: TGTGCCAGCAGCTCCGGTCCAACGGCTGAAGCTTTCTTT

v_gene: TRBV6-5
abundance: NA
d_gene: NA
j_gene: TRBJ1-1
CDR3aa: CASRKLGGVPEAFF
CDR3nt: TGTGCCAGCAGAAAATTAGGGGGGGTTCCTGAAGCTTTCTTT

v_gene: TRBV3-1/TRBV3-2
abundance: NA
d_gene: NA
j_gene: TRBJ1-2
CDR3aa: CASSHWDTRGYTF
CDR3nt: TGTGCCAGCAGCCACTGGGACACTCGAGGCTACACCTTC

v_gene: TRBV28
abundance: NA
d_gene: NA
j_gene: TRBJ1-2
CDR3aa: CASSIGSYGYTF
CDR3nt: TGTGCCAGCAGCATCGGGAGCTATGGCTACACCTTC

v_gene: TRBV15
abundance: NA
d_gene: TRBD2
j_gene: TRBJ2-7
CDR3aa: CATSRVSGGLYEQYF
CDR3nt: TGTGCCACCAGCAGAGTATCGGGGGGTCTTTACGAGCAGTACTTC

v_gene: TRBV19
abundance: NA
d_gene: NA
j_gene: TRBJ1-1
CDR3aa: CASRPRENTEAFF
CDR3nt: TGTGCCAGTAGGCCCAGGGAGAACACTGAAGCTTTCTTT

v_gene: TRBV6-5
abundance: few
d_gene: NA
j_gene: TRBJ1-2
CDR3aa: CASSQGYGYTF
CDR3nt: TGTGCCAGCAGCCAGGGCTACGGCTACACCTTC

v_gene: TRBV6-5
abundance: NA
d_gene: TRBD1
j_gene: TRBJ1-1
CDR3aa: CAIHRGKNTEAFF
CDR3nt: TGTGCCATTCACAGGGGGAAGAACACTGAAGCTTTCTTT

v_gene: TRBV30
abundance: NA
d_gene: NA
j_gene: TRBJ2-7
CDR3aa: CAWKGVGKNEQYF
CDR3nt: TGTGCCTGGAAGGGAGTGGGGAAAAACGAGCAGTACTTC

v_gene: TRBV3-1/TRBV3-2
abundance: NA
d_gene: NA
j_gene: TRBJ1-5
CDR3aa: CASSQGWGGEQPQHF
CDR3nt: TGTGCCAGCAGCCAAGGGTGGGGGGGCGAGCAGCCCCAGCATTTT

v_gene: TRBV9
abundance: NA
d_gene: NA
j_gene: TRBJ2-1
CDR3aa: CASSASGISYNEQFF
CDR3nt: TGTGCCAGCAGCGCCTCCGGTATCTCCTACAATGAGCAGTTCTTC

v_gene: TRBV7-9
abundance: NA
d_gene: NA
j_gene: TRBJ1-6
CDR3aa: CASSLAPGPLIALHF
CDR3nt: TGTGCCAGCAGCTTAGCTCCGGGTCCACTTATTGCCCTCCACTTT

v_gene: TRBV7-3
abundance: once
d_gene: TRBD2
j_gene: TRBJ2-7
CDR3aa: CASSSGLAGVHEQYF
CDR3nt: TGTGCCAGCAGCTCGGGACTAGCGGGAGTCCACGAGCAGTACTTC

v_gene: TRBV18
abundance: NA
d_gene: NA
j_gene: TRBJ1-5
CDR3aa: CASSPAGDQPQHF
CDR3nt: TGTGCCAGCTCACCGGCGGGGGATCAGCCCCAGCATTTT

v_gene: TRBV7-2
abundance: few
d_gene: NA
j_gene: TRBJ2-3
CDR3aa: CAAGVGRTDTQYF
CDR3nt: TGTGCCGCCGGGGTTGGGCGCACAGATACGCAGTATTTT

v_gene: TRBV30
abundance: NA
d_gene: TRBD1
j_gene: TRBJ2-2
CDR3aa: CAWSAGQEAGELFF
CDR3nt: TGTGCCTGGAGTGCGGGACAGGAGGCCGGGGAGCTGTTTTTT

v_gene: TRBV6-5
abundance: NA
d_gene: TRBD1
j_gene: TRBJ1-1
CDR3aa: CASSYRDREYAFF
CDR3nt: TGTGCCAGCAGTTACAGGGACAGGGAGTATGCTTTCTTT

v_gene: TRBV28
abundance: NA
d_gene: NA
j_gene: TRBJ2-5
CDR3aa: CASTSGQETQYF
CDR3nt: TGTGCCAGCACCTCGGGACAAGAGACCCAGTACTTC

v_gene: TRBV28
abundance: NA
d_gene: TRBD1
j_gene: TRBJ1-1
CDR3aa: CASSLRGREAEAFF
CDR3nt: TGTGCCAGCAGTTTAAGGGGGCGGGAGGCTGAAGCTTTCTTT

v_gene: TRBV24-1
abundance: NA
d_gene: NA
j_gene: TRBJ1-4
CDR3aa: CATSDFQGRGDNEKLFF
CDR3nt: TGTGCCACCAGTGATTTTCAGGGGAGGGGCGATAATGAAAAACTGTTTTTT

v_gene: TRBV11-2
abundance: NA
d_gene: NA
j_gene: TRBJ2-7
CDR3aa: CASSLAQGPTYEQYF
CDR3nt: TGTGCCAGCAGCTTAGCTCAGGGTCCCACCTACGAGCAGTACTTC

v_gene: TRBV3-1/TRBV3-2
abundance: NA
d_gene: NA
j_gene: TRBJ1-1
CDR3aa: CASSPRQDNTEAFF
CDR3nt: TGTGCCAGCAGCCCACGACAAGACAACACTGAAGCTTTCTTT

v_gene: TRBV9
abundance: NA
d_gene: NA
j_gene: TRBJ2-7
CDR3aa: CASSPRQSSYEQYF
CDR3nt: TGTGCCAGCAGCCCTCGACAGAGCTCCTACGAGCAGTACTTC

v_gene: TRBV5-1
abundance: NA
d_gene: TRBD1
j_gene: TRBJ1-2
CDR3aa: CASSLGTGGAYTF
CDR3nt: TGCGCCAGCAGCTTGGGGACAGGTGGAGCCTACACCTTC

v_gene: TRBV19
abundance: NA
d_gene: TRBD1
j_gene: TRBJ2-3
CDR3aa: CASRRQGNTDTQYF
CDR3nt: TGTGCCAGTAGGAGACAGGGTAACACAGATACGCAGTATTTT

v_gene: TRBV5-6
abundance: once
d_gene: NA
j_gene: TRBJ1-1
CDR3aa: CASSLGTTEAFF
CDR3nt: TGTGCCAGCAGCTTGGGTACAACTGAAGCTTTCTTT

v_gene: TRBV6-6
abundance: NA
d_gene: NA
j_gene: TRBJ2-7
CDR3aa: CATKTGKYYEQYF
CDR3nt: TGTGCCACCAAAACCGGGAAATACTACGAGCAGTACTTC

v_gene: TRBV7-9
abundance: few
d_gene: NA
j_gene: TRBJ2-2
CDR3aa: CASSFTGVGTGELFF
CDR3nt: TGTGCCAGCAGCTTCACAGGAGTGGGCACCGGGGAGCTGTTTTTT

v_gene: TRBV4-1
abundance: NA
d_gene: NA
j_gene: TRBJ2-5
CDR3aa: CASSQSPWAGRMSETQYF
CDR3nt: TGCGCCAGCAGCCAGAGCCCGTGGGCGGGGCGCATGTCGGAGACCCAGTACTTC

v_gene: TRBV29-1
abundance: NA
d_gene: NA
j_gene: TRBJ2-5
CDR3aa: CSVDRGVGETQYF
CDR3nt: TGCAGCGTGGACCGGGGAGTTGGAGAGACCCAGTACTTC

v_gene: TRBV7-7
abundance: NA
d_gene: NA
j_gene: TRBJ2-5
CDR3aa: CASSLGRYSQETQYF
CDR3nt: TGTGCTAGCAGCTTAGGCCGGTACTCACAAGAGACCCAGTACTTC

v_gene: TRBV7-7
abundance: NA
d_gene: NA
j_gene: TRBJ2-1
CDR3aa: CASSFGPLSEQFF
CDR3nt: TGTGCTAGCAGCTTTGGCCCCTTAAGTGAGCAGTTCTTC

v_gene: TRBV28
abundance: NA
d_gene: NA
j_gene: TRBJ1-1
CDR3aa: CASSLYSLPNTEAFF
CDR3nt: TGTGCCAGCAGTTTGTATTCCCTCCCGAACACTGAAGCTTTCTTT

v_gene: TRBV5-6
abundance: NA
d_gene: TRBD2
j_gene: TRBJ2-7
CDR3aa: CASRTSGSSYEQYF
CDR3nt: TGTGCCAGCCGGACTAGCGGAAGCTCCTACGAGCAGTACTTC

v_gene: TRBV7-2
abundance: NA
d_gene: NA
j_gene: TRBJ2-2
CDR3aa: CASSLVKAGGELFF
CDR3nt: TGTGCCAGCAGCTTAGTGAAGGCGGGCGGGGAGCTGTTTTTT

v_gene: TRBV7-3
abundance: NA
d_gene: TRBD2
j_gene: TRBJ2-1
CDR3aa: CASSLAGGPRNEQFF
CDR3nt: TGTGCCAGCAGCTTAGCGGGAGGGCCCAGGAATGAGCAGTTCTTC

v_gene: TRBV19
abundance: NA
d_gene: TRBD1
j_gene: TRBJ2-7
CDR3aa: CATWDSYEQYF
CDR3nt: TGTGCCACCTGGGACAGCTACGAGCAGTACTTC

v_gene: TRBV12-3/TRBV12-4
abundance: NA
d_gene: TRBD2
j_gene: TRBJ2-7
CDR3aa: CASSPWGGEQYF
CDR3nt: TGTGCCAGCAGCCCTTGGGGGGGGGAGCAGTACTTC

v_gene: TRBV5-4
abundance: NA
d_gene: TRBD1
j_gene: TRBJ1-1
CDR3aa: CASSLPGQANTEAFF
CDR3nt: TGTGCCAGCAGCTTGCCGGGACAGGCGAACACTGAAGCTTTCTTT

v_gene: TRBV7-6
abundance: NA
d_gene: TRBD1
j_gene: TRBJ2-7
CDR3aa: CASSYGTGGTYEQYF
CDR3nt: TGTGCCAGCAGCTACGGGACAGGGGGCACCTACGAGCAGTACTTC